The rows below give T cell receptor beta chains drawn from one sample of a study of response to subunit inactivated influenza vaccine. TCRdb reanalysed the RT-PCR reads using MiXCR and keeps one entry per CDR3 protein. The sample records hundreds of thousands of distinct CDR3 sequences, 11% to 15% being singletons. This material consisted of PBMCs from blood, taken 14 to 15 days before vaccination. Receptors were obtained from a man aged 50-60 years who received an inactivated influenza vaccine. Each CDR3 is given with its conserved first and last residue. The D gene is left open where the match is weak. The listing skips clone size in some rows; elsewhere it reads once, few, many or a size class.

cdr3_aa | cdr3_nt | d_call | clone_size | j_call | v_call
CASSLGGPRSTDTQYF | TGTGCCAGCAGCTTAGGAGGGCCCCGCTCCACAGATACGCAGTATTTT | NA | few | TRBJ2-3 | TRBV13
CASSFFPQLNTEAFF | TGTGCCAGCAGCTTTTTCCCCCAACTTAACACTGAAGCTTTCTTT | NA | many | TRBJ1-1 | TRBV12-3/TRBV12-4
CASSNLPGQGKTGELFF | TGCGCCAGCAGCAATCTCCCGGGACAGGGGAAAACCGGGGAGCTGTTTTTT | TRBD1 | NA | TRBJ2-2 | TRBV5-1
CASSLLTGRQETQYF | TGTGCCAGCAGTCTCTTGACAGGGAGGCAAGAGACCCAGTACTTC | NA | many | TRBJ2-5 | TRBV12-3/TRBV12-4
CASSLEGVTDTQYF | TGTGCCAGCAGCTTAGAGGGCGTGACAGATACGCAGTATTTT | NA | NA | TRBJ2-3 | TRBV7-2
CASSQLRGVGTDTQYF | TGTGCCAGCAGCCAACTCCGCGGGGTCGGCACAGATACGCAGTATTTT | NA | few | TRBJ2-3 | TRBV14
CASSLDRGIPWGGYTF | TGTGCCAGCAGTTTAGACAGGGGGATCCCTTGGGGTGGCTACACCTTC | TRBD1 | few | TRBJ1-2 | TRBV28
CASRTGQDYYGYTF | TGCGCCAGCAGAACGGGGCAGGACTACTATGGCTACACCTTC | NA | many | TRBJ1-2 | TRBV5-1
CASSQWGGGRGTEAFF | TGTGCCAGCAGCCAATGGGGAGGGGGGCGAGGCACTGAAGCTTTCTTT | NA | few | TRBJ1-1 | TRBV3-1
CANGGRMNTEAFF | TGTGCCAACGGCGGCAGGATGAACACTGAAGCTTTCTTT | NA | few | TRBJ1-1 | TRBV12-3/TRBV12-4
CASSPGQGRNGYTF | TGTGCCAGCAGCCCGGGACAGGGTAGGAACGGCTACACCTTC | TRBD1 | few | TRBJ1-2 | TRBV3-1
CASSQGPEPTPWYF | TGTGCCAGCAGCCAAGGACCCGAGCCCACCCCGTGGTACTTC | NA | NA | TRBJ2-7 | TRBV7-2
CASSLGPGEQFF | TGTGCCAGCAGCTTAGGGCCCGGGGAGCAGTTCTTC | NA | few | TRBJ2-1 | TRBV11-2
CASSQDRGRYSGNTIYF | TGCGCCAGCAGCCAAGATCGGGGCAGATACTCTGGAAACACCATATATTTT | NA | few | TRBJ1-3 | TRBV4-3
CAISERAREGYTF | TGTGCCATCAGTGAACGGGCCAGGGAAGGCTACACCTTC | NA | few | TRBJ1-2 | TRBV10-3
CSARDNLGAGANVLTF | TGCAGTGCTAGAGATAATCTTGGGGCTGGGGCCAACGTCCTGACTTTC | NA | NA | TRBJ2-6 | TRBV20-1
CASSVGAGLKTEQYF | TGTGCCAGCAGCGTAGGGGCGGGATTAAAGACCGAGCAGTACTTC | NA | NA | TRBJ2-7 | TRBV9
CSAGGMVNEQFF | TGCAGTGCGGGGGGCATGGTCAATGAGCAGTTCTTC | NA | few | TRBJ2-1 | TRBV20-1
CASSLGGTGITYEQYF | TGCGCCAGCAGCTTGGGTGGGACAGGCATAACCTACGAGCAGTACTTC | TRBD1 | many | TRBJ2-7 | TRBV5-1
CSAGRTGADEKLFF | TGCAGTGCGGGGCGGACAGGGGCTGATGAAAAACTGTTTTTT | TRBD1 | NA | TRBJ1-4 | TRBV20-1
CASSLSGAPANEQFF | TGTGCCAGCAGTTTAAGTGGGGCGCCGGCAAATGAGCAGTTCTTC | NA | few | TRBJ2-1 | TRBV12-3/TRBV12-4
CSALPLGDTQYF | TGCAGTGCTCTTCCCCTTGGAGATACGCAGTATTTT | NA | many | TRBJ2-3 | TRBV20-1
CASSVGTQGAGKTQYF | TGTGCCAGCAGCGTAGGAACCCAGGGGGCAGGGAAGACCCAGTACTTC | TRBD1 | few | TRBJ2-5 | TRBV9
CASSQDGMYQETQYF | TGCGCCAGCAGCCAAGATGGGATGTACCAAGAGACCCAGTACTTC | NA | NA | TRBJ2-5 | TRBV4-1
CASGTTGPSYEQYF | TGTGCCAGCGGAACGACAGGGCCCTCCTACGAGCAGTACTTC | TRBD1 | NA | TRBJ2-7 | TRBV7-2
CASSPIGRTAQETQYF | TGTGCCAGCAGTCCCATAGGTAGGACTGCTCAAGAGACCCAGTACTTC | NA | NA | TRBJ2-5 | TRBV28
CASGRGLTEAFF | TGTGCCAGCGGCAGGGGGCTGACTGAAGCTTTCTTT | TRBD1 | few | TRBJ1-1 | TRBV28
CATSTGGPYGYTF | TGTGCCACCAGCACGGGGGGACCCTATGGCTACACCTTC | NA | NA | TRBJ1-2 | TRBV15
CASGPGRDNEQFF | TGTGCCTCCGGCCCGGGGCGGGACAATGAGCAGTTCTTC | NA | few | TRBJ2-1 | TRBV7-3
CSIRDRVGTEAFF | TGCAGCATTCGGGACAGGGTTGGCACTGAAGCTTTCTTT | TRBD1 | NA | TRBJ1-1 | TRBV29-1
CASSYLLGGTGGNEQFF | TGTGCCAGCAGCTATTTGTTAGGAGGGACAGGGGGCAATGAGCAGTTCTTC | TRBD1 | few | TRBJ2-1 | TRBV7-6
CASSFNRGGYGYTF | TGTGCCAGCAGCTTTAACAGGGGTGGCTATGGCTACACCTTC | TRBD1 | few | TRBJ1-2 | TRBV11-2
CAISEYGTSVETQYF | TGTGCCATCAGTGAGTACGGGACTAGCGTCGAGACCCAGTACTTC | TRBD2 | few | TRBJ2-5 | TRBV10-3
CASSPFLTGASEQYF | TGTGCCAGCTCACCTTTCTTGACAGGGGCTAGCGAGCAGTACTTC | TRBD1 | NA | TRBJ2-7 | TRBV18
CAIRKGRENEQFF | TGTGCCATCAGAAAGGGCAGGGAAAATGAGCAGTTCTTC | NA | NA | TRBJ2-1 | TRBV10-3
CASSRNPGGADTQYF | TGTGCCAGCAGTCGTAATCCAGGCGGGGCAGATACGCAGTATTTT | NA | few | TRBJ2-3 | TRBV7-2
CASSFGGVAYEQYF | TGTGCCAGCAGCTTCGGCGGGGTCGCCTACGAGCAGTACTTC | NA | few | TRBJ2-7 | TRBV11-2
CASSRTVLAGELFF | TGTGCCAGCAGCCGGACCGTCCTCGCCGGGGAGCTGTTTTTT | NA | NA | TRBJ2-2 | TRBV14
CASTITGTGPYEQYF | TGTGCCAGCACAATCACTGGGACAGGTCCCTACGAGCAGTACTTC | TRBD1 | many | TRBJ2-7 | TRBV5-6
CASRLPRGTIGEQYF | TGTGCCAGCAGACTACCGAGAGGGACCATAGGCGAGCAGTACTTC | NA | NA | TRBJ2-7 | TRBV28
CASSIPRRRYEQYF | TGTGCCAGCAGCATCCCCAGACGGAGATACGAGCAGTACTTC | NA | NA | TRBJ2-7 | TRBV12-3/TRBV12-4
CASSQGEGTTTNEKLFF | TGCGCCAGCAGCCAAGGTGAAGGGACCACAACTAATGAAAAACTGTTTTTT | NA | NA | TRBJ1-4 | TRBV4-3